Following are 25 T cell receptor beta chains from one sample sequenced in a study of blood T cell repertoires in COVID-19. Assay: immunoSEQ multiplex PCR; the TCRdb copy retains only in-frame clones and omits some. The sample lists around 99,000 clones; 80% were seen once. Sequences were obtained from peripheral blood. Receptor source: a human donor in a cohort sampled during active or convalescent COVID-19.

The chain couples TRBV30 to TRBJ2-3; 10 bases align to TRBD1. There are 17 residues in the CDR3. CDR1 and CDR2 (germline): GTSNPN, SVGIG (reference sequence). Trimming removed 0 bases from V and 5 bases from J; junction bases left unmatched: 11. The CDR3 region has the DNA TGTGCCTGGAGTGTACCCCGGGACAGGGGTTGGGGAGATACGCAGTATTTT. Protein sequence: CAWSVPRDRGWGDTQYF.

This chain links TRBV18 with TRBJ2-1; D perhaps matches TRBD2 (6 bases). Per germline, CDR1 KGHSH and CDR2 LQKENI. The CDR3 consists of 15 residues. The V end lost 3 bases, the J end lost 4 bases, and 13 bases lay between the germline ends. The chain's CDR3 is CASSPWTNSYNEQFF. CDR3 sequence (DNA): TGTGCCAGCTCACCTTGGACTAACTCATACAATGAGCAGTTCTTC.

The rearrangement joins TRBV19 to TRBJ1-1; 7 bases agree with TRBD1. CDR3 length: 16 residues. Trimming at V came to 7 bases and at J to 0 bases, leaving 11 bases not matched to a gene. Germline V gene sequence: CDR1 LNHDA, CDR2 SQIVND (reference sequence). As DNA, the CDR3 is TGTGCCAGTATACAGGGGAGGACCCCAATGAACACTGAAGCTTTCTTT. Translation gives CASIQGRTPMNTEAFF.

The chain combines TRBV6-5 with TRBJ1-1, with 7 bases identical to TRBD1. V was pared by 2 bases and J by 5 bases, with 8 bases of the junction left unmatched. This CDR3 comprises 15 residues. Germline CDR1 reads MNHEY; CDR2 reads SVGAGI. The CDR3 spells CASSYGGGGWTEAFF. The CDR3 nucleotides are TGTGCCAGCAGTTACGGAGGGGGCGGATGGACTGAAGCTTTCTTT.

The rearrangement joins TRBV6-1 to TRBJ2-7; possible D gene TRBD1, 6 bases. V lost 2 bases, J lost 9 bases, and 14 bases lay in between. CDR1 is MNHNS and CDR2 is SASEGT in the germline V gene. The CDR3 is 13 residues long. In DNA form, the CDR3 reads TGTGCCAGCAGTGAAAGGGGGATAGACGGGCAGTACTTC. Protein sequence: CASSERGIDGQYF.

CDR3 in amino acids: CASSYSAGRTSGRANEQFF. CDR3 in DNA: TGTGCCAGCAGTTACTCGGCAGGGAGGACTAGCGGGAGGGCAAATGAGCAGTTCTTC. The V gene is TRBV6-2 or TRBV6-3, the J gene TRBJ2-1; 15 bases fit TRBD2. Germline V CDR1 and CDR2: MNHEY, SVGEGT. CDR3 length equals 19 residues. Trimming cost V 0 bases and J 7 bases; bases outside gene matches: 10.

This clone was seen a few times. DNA for the CDR3: TGTGCCAGCAGGCCAGACACCGGGGAGCTGTTTTTT. Translation gives CASRPDTGELFF. The chain links TRBV12-3 or TRBV12-4 to TRBJ2-2; D gene unclear. V was shortened by 6 bases and J by 3 bases, with 5 bases between the two germline ends. The CDR3 spans 12 residues.

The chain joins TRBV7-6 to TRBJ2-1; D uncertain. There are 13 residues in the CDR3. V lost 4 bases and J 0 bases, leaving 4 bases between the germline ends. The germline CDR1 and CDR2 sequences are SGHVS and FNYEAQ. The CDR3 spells CASSSFSYNEQFF. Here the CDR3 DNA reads TGTGCCAGCAGCTCGTTCTCCTACAATGAGCAGTTCTTC.

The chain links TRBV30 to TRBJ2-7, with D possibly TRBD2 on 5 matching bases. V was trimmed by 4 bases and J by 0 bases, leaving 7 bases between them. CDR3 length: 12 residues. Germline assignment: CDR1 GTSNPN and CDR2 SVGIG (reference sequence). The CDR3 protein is CAWTSGSYEQYF. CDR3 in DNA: TGTGCCTGGACCAGCGGCTCCTACGAGCAGTACTTC.

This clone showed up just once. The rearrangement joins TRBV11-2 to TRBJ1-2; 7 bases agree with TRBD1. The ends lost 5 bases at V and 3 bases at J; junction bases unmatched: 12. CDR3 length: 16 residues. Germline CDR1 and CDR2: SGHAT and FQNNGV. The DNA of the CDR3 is TGTGCCAGCAGCCCGAAAGGGACAGCTGAATACTATGGCTACACCTTC. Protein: CASSPKGTAEYYGYTF.

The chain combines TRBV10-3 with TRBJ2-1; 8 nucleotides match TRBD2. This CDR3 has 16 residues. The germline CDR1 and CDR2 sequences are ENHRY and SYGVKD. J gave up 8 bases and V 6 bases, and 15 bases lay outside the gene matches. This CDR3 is CAISEIAGSRAHEQFF. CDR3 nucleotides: TGTGCCATCAGCGAAATAGCGGGGAGCCGCGCCCATGAGCAGTTCTTC.

In nucleotides, the CDR3 is TGTGCCAGCAGCTCACCACTGCTGCAACTCACAGATACGCAGTATTTT. Amino acids: CASSSPLLQLTDTQYF. V is TRBV7-9 and J is TRBJ2-3, with D unresolved. This CDR3 spans 16 amino acids. Germline V gives CDR1 SEHNR, CDR2 FQNEAQ (reference sequence). The ends were cut back, 4 bases at V and 2 bases at J, with 16 bases in the middle.

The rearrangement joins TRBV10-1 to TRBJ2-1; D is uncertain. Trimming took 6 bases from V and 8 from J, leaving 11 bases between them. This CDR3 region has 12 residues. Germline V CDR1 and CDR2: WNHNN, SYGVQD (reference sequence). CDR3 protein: CASSLSSYEQFF. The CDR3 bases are TGCGCCAGCAGCCTATCCTCCTATGAGCAGTTCTTC.

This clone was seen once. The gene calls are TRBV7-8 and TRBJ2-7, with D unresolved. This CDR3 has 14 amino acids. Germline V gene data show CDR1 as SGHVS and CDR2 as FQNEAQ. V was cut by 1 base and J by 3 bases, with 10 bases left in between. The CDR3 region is CASSLGGSLYEQYF. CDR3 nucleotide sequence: TGTGCCAGCAGCTTAGGAGGCTCCCTCTACGAGCAGTACTTC.

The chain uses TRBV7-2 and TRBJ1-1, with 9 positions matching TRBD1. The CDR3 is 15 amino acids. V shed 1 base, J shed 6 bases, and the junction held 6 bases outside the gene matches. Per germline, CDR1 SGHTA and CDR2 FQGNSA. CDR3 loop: CASSLVVQGAAEAFF. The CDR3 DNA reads TGTGCCAGCAGCTTAGTAGTACAGGGGGCGGCTGAAGCTTTCTTT. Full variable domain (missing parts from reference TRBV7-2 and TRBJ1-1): GAGVSQSPSNKVTEKGKDVELRCDPISGHTALYWYRQSLGQGLEFLIYFQGNSAPDKSGLPSDRFSAERTGGSVSTLTIQRTQQEDSAVYLCASSLVVQGAAEAFFGQGTRLTVV.

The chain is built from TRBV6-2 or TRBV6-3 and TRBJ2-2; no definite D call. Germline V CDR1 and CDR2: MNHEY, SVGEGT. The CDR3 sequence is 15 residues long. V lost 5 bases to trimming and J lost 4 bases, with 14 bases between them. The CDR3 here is CASSIRSRATGELFF. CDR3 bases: TGTGCCAGCAGTATCCGATCTCGAGCCACCGGGGAGCTGTTTTTT.

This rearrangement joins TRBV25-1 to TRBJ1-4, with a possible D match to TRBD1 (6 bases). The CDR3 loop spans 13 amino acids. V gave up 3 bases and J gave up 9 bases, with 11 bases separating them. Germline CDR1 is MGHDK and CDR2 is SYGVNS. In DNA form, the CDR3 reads TGTGCCAGCAGTGAGATAACAGGGAAAAAACTGTTTTTT. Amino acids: CASSEITGKKLFF.

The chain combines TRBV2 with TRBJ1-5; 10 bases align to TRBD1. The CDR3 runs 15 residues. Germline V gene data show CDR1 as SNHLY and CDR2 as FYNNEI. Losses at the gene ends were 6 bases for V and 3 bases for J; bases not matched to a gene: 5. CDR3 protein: CASSGQGVNNQPQHF. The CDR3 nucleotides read TGTGCCAGCAGCGGACAGGGGGTTAACAATCAGCCCCAGCATTTT.

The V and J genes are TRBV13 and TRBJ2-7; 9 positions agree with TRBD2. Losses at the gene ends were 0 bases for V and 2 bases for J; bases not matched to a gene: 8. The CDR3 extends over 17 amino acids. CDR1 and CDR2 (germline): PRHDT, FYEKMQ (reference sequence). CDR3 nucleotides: TGTGCCAGCAGCTTAGGCCTTGGGGCGGGAGGGCCCTACGAGCAGTACTTC. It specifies CASSLGLGAGGPYEQYF.

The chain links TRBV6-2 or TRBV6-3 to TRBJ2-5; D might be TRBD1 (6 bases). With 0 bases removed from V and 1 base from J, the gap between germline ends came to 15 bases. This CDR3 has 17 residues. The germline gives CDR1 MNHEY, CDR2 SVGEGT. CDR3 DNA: TGTGCCAGCAGTTACTCGAACCTCGACAGGCTCCAAGAGACCCAGTACTTC. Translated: CASSYSNLDRLQETQYF.

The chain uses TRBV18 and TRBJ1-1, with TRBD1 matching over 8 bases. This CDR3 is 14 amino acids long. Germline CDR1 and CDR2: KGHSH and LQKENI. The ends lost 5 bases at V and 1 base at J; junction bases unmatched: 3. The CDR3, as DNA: TGTGCCAGCTCAAAAGGGACAGGGAACACTGAAGCTTTCTTT. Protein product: CASSKGTGNTEAFF. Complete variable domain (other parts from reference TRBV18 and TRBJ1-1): NAGVMQNPRHLVRRRGQEARLRCSPMKGHSHVYWYRQLPEEGLKFMVYLQKENIIDESGMPKERFSAEFPKEGPSILRIQQVVRGDSAAYFCASSKGTGNTEAFFGQGTRLTVV.

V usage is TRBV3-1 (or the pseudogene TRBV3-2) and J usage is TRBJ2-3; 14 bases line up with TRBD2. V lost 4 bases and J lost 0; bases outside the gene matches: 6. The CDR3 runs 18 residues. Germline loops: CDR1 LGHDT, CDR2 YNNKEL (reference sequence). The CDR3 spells CASSPGLAGARSTDTQYF. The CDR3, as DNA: TGTGCCAGCAGCCCGGGACTAGCGGGGGCCAGAAGCACAGATACGCAGTATTTT.

This CDR3 is CASSTTGDSPLHF. DNA for the CDR3: TGTGCCAGTAGTACAACAGGGGATTCACCCCTCCACTTT. J is TRBJ1-6 and V is TRBV19; 7 bases are shared with TRBD1. This CDR3 comprises 13 residues. V was pared by 4 bases and J by 8 bases, with 2 bases of the junction left unmatched. Germline V gene sequence: CDR1 LNHDA, CDR2 SQIVND (reference sequence).

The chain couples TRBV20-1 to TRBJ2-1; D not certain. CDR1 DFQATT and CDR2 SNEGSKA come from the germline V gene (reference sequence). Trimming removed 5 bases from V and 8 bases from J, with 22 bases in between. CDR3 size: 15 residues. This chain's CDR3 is CSARAEPGPQHEQFF. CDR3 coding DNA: TGCAGTGCTCGTGCGGAACCGGGTCCGCAGCATGAGCAGTTCTTC.

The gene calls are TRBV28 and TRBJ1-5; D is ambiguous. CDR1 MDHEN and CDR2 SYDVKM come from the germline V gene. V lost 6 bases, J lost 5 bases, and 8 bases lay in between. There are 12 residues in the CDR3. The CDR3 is CASRAVHQPQHF. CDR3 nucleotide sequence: TGTGCCAGCAGGGCCGTCCATCAGCCCCAGCATTTT.